This T cell receptor (beta chain) was sequenced during a study of blood T cell repertoires in COVID-19. In the study overall: Spain, Italy and the United States supplied samples that represented acute and convalescent COVID-19. PBMCs, B-cell-depleted T cells, or T cells were the source of the cDNA or gDNA that made up the material.

Original data processing: Reference gene primer amplification yielded estimated nucleated cell counts. The table came from immunoSEQ multiplex PCR; TCRdb's copy has only in-frame clones and leaves some out. V, J and clone size were drawn from that table, and D and trimming were deduced from the DNA. This table has over 250,000 clones, approximately 88% appearing once. Germline V gene lookup returns CDR1 KGHSH and CDR2 LQKENI. Trimming at V came to 6 bases and at J to 4 bases, leaving 10 bases not matched to a gene. This CDR3 region has 15 residues. This TCR derives from a man aged 45-65 years with acute or convalescent COVID-19. Sequencing used peripheral blood. This rearrangement joins TRBV18 to TRBJ2-5; TRBD1 aligns across 8 bases. For the CDR3, the DNA is TGTGCCAGCTCGAAAACCGGGACAGGCCCAGAGACCCAGTACTTC. As protein: CASSKTGTGPETQYF.